The 9 T cell receptor beta chains below all came from one sample that was sequenced in a study of T cells after yellow fever vaccination. TCRdb recomputed calls from the 5' RACE reads with MiXCR, one row per CDR3 protein. This table holds around 310,000 distinct CDR3 sequences, roughly 8.7% found once. The specimen was PBMCs, collected on the day of the first yellow fever vaccination. These receptors came from a young man who received the YFV17D yellow fever vaccine.

The V call is TRBV18, the J call TRBJ1-4; D ambiguous. The length of the CDR3 is 13 residues. Germline-derived CDR1 and CDR2 are KGHSH and LQKENI. The V and J ends lost 3 bases and 8 bases respectively, with 10 bases between them. The CDR3, as DNA: TGTGCCAGCTCACCTTCGGCGAAAGAAAAACTGTTTTTT. Amino acid sequence: CASSPSAKEKLFF. The whole variable domain, filled in from reference TRBV18 and TRBJ1-4, reads NAGVMQNPRHLVRRRGQEARLRCSPMKGHSHVYWYRQLPEEGLKFMVYLQKENIIDESGMPKERFSAEFPKEGPSILRIQQVVRGDSAAYFCASSPSAKEKLFFGSGTQLSVL.

This clonotype showed up just a few times. The chain is built from TRBV6-5 and TRBJ2-4, with 11 bases aligning to TRBD1. The trim removed 4 bases at V and 6 bases at J, leaving 2 bases unmatched. The CDR3 is 14 residues long. The germline gives CDR1 MNHEY, CDR2 SVGAGI. CDR3 amino acids: CASSFGQGANIQYF. The CDR3 DNA is TGTGCCAGCAGTTTCGGACAGGGGGCAAACATTCAGTACTTC.

J is TRBJ2-1 and V is TRBV28; the D gene is possibly TRBD2 (6 bases). This CDR3 region has 15 residues. The germline V gene encodes CDR1 MDHEN and CDR2 SYDVKM. V lost 2 bases to trimming and J lost 9 bases, with 17 bases between them. CDR3 in DNA: TGTGCCAGCAGTTTAGCTAGCTCCCCGCGGGGTGAGCAGTTCTTC. Amino acid sequence: CASSLASSPRGEQFF. The whole variable domain, remainder taken from reference TRBV28 and TRBJ2-1, is DVKVTQSSRYLVKRTGEKVFLECVQDMDHENMFWYRQDPGLGLRLIYFSYDVKMKEKGDIPEGYSVSREKKERFSLILESASTNQTSMYLCASSLASSPRGEQFFGPGTRLTVL.

The V gene is TRBV5-4, the J gene TRBJ2-5; D is unresolved. Germline V gene data show CDR1 as SGHNT and CDR2 as YYREEE (reference sequence). Trimming left V 0 bases short and J 3 bases short, with 12 bases between. The CDR3 has 15 amino acids. The CDR3 sequence: CASSLASSQKETQYF. CDR3 bases: TGTGCCAGCAGCTTGGCGTCCTCACAGAAAGAGACCCAGTACTTC.

This clonotype was counted only a few times. V usage is TRBV5-1 and J usage is TRBJ1-1; possibly TRBD1 for D (6 bases). CDR1 SGHRS and CDR2 YFSETQ come from the germline V gene. V lost 4 bases, J lost 1 base, and 11 bases lay in between. The CDR3 runs 14 residues. CDR3 loop: CASSRDTGNTEAFF. CDR3 DNA sequence: TGCGCCAGCAGCCGGGACACTGGGAACACTGAAGCTTTCTTT. The whole variable domain, remainder taken from reference TRBV5-1 and TRBJ1-1, is KAGVTQTPRYLIKTRGQQVTLSCSPISGHRSVSWYQQTPGQGLQFLFEYFSETQRNKGNFPGRFSGRQFSNSRSEMNVSTLELGDSALYLCASSRDTGNTEAFFGQGTRLTVV.

This clonotype showed up many times. The rearrangement joins TRBV6-2 or TRBV6-3 to TRBJ2-5; D is possibly TRBD1 or TRBD2 (6 bases each). The length of the CDR3 is 15 residues. Germline V lookup: CDR1 MNHEY, CDR2 SVGEGT. Trimming pared 0 bases from V and 0 bases from J, leaving 8 bases between. CDR3 residues: CASSYSRGDQETQYF. The CDR3 bases are TGTGCCAGCAGTTACTCGAGGGGGGACCAAGAGACCCAGTACTTC.

The V and J genes are TRBV5-4 and TRBJ2-5; D is possibly TRBD2 (5 bases). Germline assignment: CDR1 SGHNT and CDR2 YYREEE (reference sequence). Trimming cost V 2 bases and J 1 base, with 9 bases left between them. The CDR3 length is 14 residues. Here the CDR3 DNA reads TGTGCCAGCAGCTTCCGGGGAGTCCAAGAGACCCAGTACTTC. Its translation is CASSFRGVQETQYF.

The CDR3 DNA reads as TGCGCCAGCAGCCAAGAGGGTCAACAACTGTACGAGCAGTACTTC. This sequence encodes CASSQEGQQLYEQYF. The chain has TRBV4-3 and TRBJ2-7; the D is unclear. The length of the CDR3 is 15 residues. The V end lost 0 bases, the J end lost 4 bases, and 13 bases lay between the germline ends. Germline-derived CDR1 and CDR2 are LGHNA and YSLEER.

This chain joins TRBV7-2 and TRBJ1-2; a possible D gene is TRBD1 (5 bases). V lost 6 bases, J lost 5 bases, and 22 bases lay in between. Germline V CDR1 and CDR2: SGHTA, FQGNSA. The CDR3 runs 16 residues. As DNA, the CDR3 is TGTGCCAGCAGGTTCCTCCCGGGACCGCAGGGATATGGCTACACCTTC. It encodes CASRFLPGPQGYGYTF.